Below are 32 T cell receptor beta chains sequenced from a single sample in a study of circulating and synovial CD4+ cells in juvenile arthritis. TCRdb's table, derived via immunoSEQ multiplex PCR, lists solely in-frame clones and lacks some. The sample shows under 35,000 clones, less than 97% of them seen only once. The sample was CD4+ T cells from blood. The receptors stem from a human donor with juvenile idiopathic arthritis.

This chain joins TRBV20-1 and TRBJ2-7; perhaps TRBD2 as D (5 bases). From germline, CDR1 is DFQATT and CDR2 SNEGSKA (reference sequence). There are 11 residues in the CDR3. The ends were cut back, 6 bases at V and 3 bases at J, with 9 bases in the middle. The DNA of the CDR3 is TGCAGTGCATTAGCGAACTACGAGCAGTACTTC. Amino acids: CSALANYEQYF.

Points on this clone: One end of the junction varies from germline; a read error may be responsible. The chain has TRBV30 and TRBJ2-3; no clear D gene. CDR3 length equals 11 residues. In germline, CDR1 is GTSNPN, CDR2 SVGIG (reference sequence). DNA of the CDR3: TGTGCCTGGAGGGAGTTAGGAACGGCGCTATTT. Translated: CAWRELGTALF.

V is TRBV21-1 and J is TRBJ1-1; whether TRBD1, the table's D call, matches the DNA was not checked. TRBV21-1 is recorded as a pseudogene. CDR3 length equals 20 residues. CDR3: CASSKPGTGELHGNTAEAFF. The DNA of the CDR3 is TGTGCCAGCAGCAAGCCCGGGACAGGGGAACTCCACGGTAATACCGCTGAAGCTTTCTTT.

The chain uses TRBV19 and TRBJ2-5; 8 bases fit TRBD1. Germline-derived CDR1 and CDR2 are LNHDA and SQIVND (reference sequence). The CDR3 sequence is 14 residues long. Trimming took 2 bases from V and 5 from J; bases not matched to a gene: 4. The CDR3 reads CASSIQGAQETQYF. The CDR3 DNA sequence: TGTGCCAGTAGTATACAGGGGGCGCAGGAGACCCAGTACTTC.

This chain joins TRBV5-6 and TRBJ2-7; 9 nucleotides agree with TRBD1. With V trimmed by 0 bases and J by 6 bases, 10 bases remained unmatched. The length of the CDR3 is 16 residues. CDR1 SGHDT and CDR2 YYEEEE come from the germline V gene. For the CDR3, the DNA is TGTGCCAGCAGCTTGGGGTTCCGGGACAGGGCTCTCGAGCAGTACTTC. Its protein is CASSLGFRDRALEQYF.

The chain employs TRBV28 and TRBJ1-1; the D is unclear. The CDR3 runs 12 residues. The V and J ends lost 6 bases and 4 bases respectively, with 9 bases between them. The germline V gene has CDR1 MDHEN and CDR2 SYDVKM. The CDR3 loop is CASREYITEAFF. In nucleotides, the CDR3 is TGTGCCAGCAGGGAGTACATCACTGAAGCTTTCTTT. Based on the CDR3 plus reference TRBV28 and TRBJ1-1, the full variable domain is DVKVTQSSRYLVKRTGEKVFLECVQDMDHENMFWYRQDPGLGLRLIYFSYDVKMKEKGDIPEGYSVSREKKERFSLILESASTNQTSMYLCASREYITEAFFGQGTRLTVV.

This clone was observed once. The rearrangement uses TRBV5-1 and TRBJ2-5, with a weak D call TRBD2 (6 bases). Germline CDR1 reads SGHRS; CDR2 reads YFSETQ. The ends were cut back, 5 bases at V and 5 bases at J, with 13 bases in the middle. This CDR3 contains 13 residues. The CDR3 DNA sequence: TGCGCCAGCAGACTGGAGGGGCAGGAGACCCAGTACTTC. Translating it yields CASRLEGQETQYF.

This rearrangement joins TRBV4-1 to TRBJ2-5; possibly TRBD1 for D (5 bases). V lost 3 bases, J lost 3 bases, and 23 bases lay in between. The CDR3 loop spans 18 amino acids. Germline V CDR1 and CDR2: MGHRA, YSYEKL. The CDR3 protein is CASSHPSGRARREETQYF. The CDR3 DNA is TGCGCCAGCAGCCATCCCTCTGGCAGGGCGCGGAGAGAAGAGACCCAGTACTTC.

V and J are TRBV7-9 and TRBJ2-1, with 7 bases matching TRBD2. Germline values: CDR1 SEHNR, CDR2 FQNEAQ (reference sequence). The ends lost 3 bases at V and 2 bases at J; junction bases unmatched: 10. The CDR3 spans 17 residues. The CDR3 sequence: CASSLSRGLNAYNEQFF. The CDR3 region has the DNA TGTGCCAGCAGCTTGAGTCGGGGACTAAACGCCTACAATGAGCAGTTCTTC.

The rearrangement joins TRBV25-1 to TRBJ2-7, with TRBD1 matching over 8 bases. V lost 4 bases and J lost 4; bases outside the gene matches: 15. This CDR3 contains 17 residues. Per germline, CDR1 MGHDK and CDR2 SYGVNS. CDR3 region: CASSALGDRSRAYEQYF. The CDR3 DNA follows: TGTGCCAGCAGTGCCCTAGGGGACAGGTCCAGGGCATACGAGCAGTACTTC.

V is TRBV29-1 and J is TRBJ1-2; 7 bases are a match to TRBD1. Germline V gene sequence: CDR1 SQVTM, CDR2 ANQGSEA. The CDR3 totals 13 residues. V trimming: 7 bases; J trimming: 6 bases; junction bases outside the gene matches: 11. In DNA form, the CDR3 reads TGCAGCGCCAATACAGGGGCGGATAATGGCTACACCTTC. Translated, it gives CSANTGADNGYTF.

The chain couples TRBV6-1 to TRBJ2-1; TRBD1 matches at 8 bases. The CDR3 is 14 residues long. V dropped 4 bases and J dropped 6; count of bases not matched to a gene: 5. CDR1 is MNHNS, CDR2 SASEGT, per germline. For the CDR3, the DNA is TGTGCCAGCAGTGTAGGGACAGGAGGCAATGAGCAGTTCTTC. Amino acid sequence: CASSVGTGGNEQFF.

The chain recombines TRBV5-1 with TRBJ1-4, with 7 bases fitting TRBD1. The V and J ends lost 0 bases and 7 bases, in that order; junction bases with no gene match: 6. Germline-derived CDR1 and CDR2 are SGHRS and YFSETQ. This CDR3 is built from 15 residues. CDR3 protein: CASSLARTGSEKLFF. The CDR3 DNA follows: TGCGCCAGCAGCTTGGCCAGGACAGGAAGTGAAAAACTGTTTTTT.

The chain's CDR3 is CASSQSGGPGEQYF. CDR3 nucleotides: TGTGCCAGCAGCCAGTCCGGGGGGCCCGGCGAGCAGTACTTC. The genes are TRBV5-4 and TRBJ2-7, with D possibly TRBD2 on 7 matching bases. The V gene lost 4 bases and the J gene lost 6 bases, with 17 bases spanning the gap. The CDR3 length is 14 residues. From germline, CDR1 is SGHNT and CDR2 YYREEE (reference sequence).

The chain links TRBV4-3 to TRBJ1-1; TRBD1 is a possible D gene (5 bases). CDR1 is LGHNA, CDR2 YSLEER, per germline. This CDR3 region has 15 residues. V lost 0 bases and J lost 7, with 15 bases in between. The CDR3 is CASSQDQGRAHEAFF. The CDR3 DNA reads TGCGCCAGCAGCCAAGATCAGGGCAGGGCACATGAAGCTTTCTTT.

The chain employs TRBV7-2 and TRBJ2-7; TRBD2 agrees at 9 bases. V lost 5 bases and J lost 5; bases outside the gene matches: 10. Germline values: CDR1 SGHTA, CDR2 FQGNSA. The CDR3 covers 15 residues. CDR3 DNA sequence: TGTGCCAGCAGCCGTTTAGCGGGAGTCACCAACGAGCAGTACTTC. Its protein is CASSRLAGVTNEQYF.

This rearrangement joins TRBV28 to TRBJ2-1; 9 nucleotides match TRBD2. The CDR3 contains 16 residues. Germline loops: CDR1 MDHEN, CDR2 SYDVKM. The V and J ends lost 10 bases and 5 bases, in that order; junction bases with no gene match: 15. The DNA for the CDR3 is TGTGCCACATCCTCTAGCGGGACCGGGACACACAATGAGCAGTTCTTC. Encoded protein: CATSSSGTGTHNEQFF.

V is TRBV6-1 and J is TRBJ2-1, with D tentatively TRBD2 (5 bases). CDR1 and CDR2 from the germline V gene are MNHNS and SASEGT. Between the trimmed V and J ends, which lost 8 bases and 2 bases, there was a span of 16 bases. The CDR3 covers 15 residues. Written as DNA, the CDR3 is TGTGCCAGCGGTGGAAGGCGGGTAACCTACAATGAGCAGTTCTTC. It translates to CASGGRRVTYNEQFF.

The V gene is TRBV9, the J gene TRBJ2-1; 8 positions match TRBD1. J was trimmed by 1 base and V by 1 base; bases with no gene match: 4. CDR3 length equals 16 residues. The germline gives CDR1 SGDLS, CDR2 YYNGEE. CDR3 nucleotides: TGTGCCAGCAGCGTATCGTGGACAGGGTCCTACAATGAGCAGTTCTTC. Amino acids: CASSVSWTGSYNEQFF.

This chain links TRBV7-9 with TRBJ2-5; TRBD1 is a possible D gene (5 bases). The CDR3 is 14 amino acids. Germline V gene lookup returns CDR1 SEHNR and CDR2 FQNEAQ (reference sequence). V shed 4 bases and J shed 3 bases, with 12 bases lying between them. In nucleotides, the CDR3 is TGTGCCAGCAGCTCATTTAGGGGTAAAGAGACCCAGTACTTC. Protein product: CASSSFRGKETQYF.

The rearrangement uses TRBV6-1 and TRBJ1-3; D ambiguous. V shed 1 base and J shed 5 bases, with 9 bases lying between them. The CDR3 is made up of 14 amino acids. Germline values: CDR1 MNHNS, CDR2 SASEGT. The DNA of the CDR3 is TGTGCCAGCAGTGAAGTTCACAGTAGAAACACCATATATTTT. Translated: CASSEVHSRNTIYF.

This chain connects TRBV10-2 to TRBJ1-4, with 12 bases matching TRBD1. With V trimmed by 8 bases and J by 7 bases, 2 bases remained unmatched. The germline CDR1 and CDR2 sequences are WSHSY and SAAADI. The CDR3 loop spans 13 amino acids. As DNA, the CDR3 is TGCGCCAGCGGGACAGGGGGCAGTGAAAAACTGTTTTTT. Translating it yields CASGTGGSEKLFF.

The chain joins TRBV4-1 to TRBJ1-3; D not resolved. This CDR3 has 17 residues. The germline CDR1 and CDR2 sequences are MGHRA and YSYEKL. Trimming took off 4 bases at V and 3 bases at J, with 19 bases between the two ends. CDR3 bases: TGCGCCAGCAGCCTATCCCGGGTCCTTGGGAGTGGAAACACCATATATTTT. Its protein product is CASSLSRVLGSGNTIYF.

V usage is TRBV18 and J usage is TRBJ2-1; possible D gene TRBD2, 5 bases. This CDR3 is built from 14 residues. The V gene lost 2 bases and the J gene lost 7 bases, with 12 bases spanning the gap. Germline lookup yields CDR1 KGHSH and CDR2 LQKENI. Written as DNA, the CDR3 is TGTGCCAGCTCACCAAAGGGCCCGGGGAATGAGCAGTTCTTC. Encoded protein: CASSPKGPGNEQFF.

V is TRBV20-1 and J is TRBJ2-1; a possible D gene is TRBD1 (5 bases). This CDR3 is 11 amino acids long. Per the germline V gene, CDR1 is DFQATT and CDR2 is SNEGSKA (reference sequence). The V end lost 3 bases, the J end lost 9 bases, and 9 bases lay between the germline ends. CDR3 residues: CSARRQIEQFF. DNA of the CDR3: TGCAGTGCTAGGAGACAGATTGAGCAGTTCTTC.

The table lists this clone with a few counts. The V and J genes are TRBV28 and TRBJ2-1; tentatively, D is TRBD2 (6 bases). This CDR3 contains 12 residues. V dropped 7 bases and J dropped 8 bases, with 12 bases sitting between them. CDR1 is MDHEN, CDR2 SYDVKM, per germline. CDR3 region: CASTQRVDEQFF. The CDR3, as DNA: TGTGCCAGCACCCAGCGGGTCGATGAGCAGTTCTTC.

This clone occurred a few times. The V and J genes are TRBV20-1 and TRBJ2-1, with 8 bases aligning to TRBD1. Germline CDR1 is DFQATT and CDR2 is SNEGSKA (reference sequence). The CDR3 totals 11 residues. Trimming at V came to 6 bases and at J to 6 bases, leaving 1 base not matched to a gene. The CDR3 region has the DNA TGCAGTGCCGACAGGGGCAATGAGCAGTTCTTC. Translation: CSADRGNEQFF.

There are a few counts of this clone. The gene calls are TRBV4-3 and TRBJ2-2; 11 bases map to TRBD2. V gave up 2 bases and J gave up 3 bases; unmatched junction bases: 2. Germline loops: CDR1 LGHNA, CDR2 YSLEER. This CDR3 has 16 amino acids. CDR3 coding DNA: TGCGCCAGCAGCCAACCTAGCGGGGGGTACACCGGGGAGCTGTTTTTT. Amino acids: CASSQPSGGYTGELFF.

The rearrangement uses TRBV2 and TRBJ2-2; 10 nucleotides agree with TRBD2. CDR1 is SNHLY and CDR2 is FYNNEI in the germline V gene. The CDR3 sequence is 13 residues long. Unmatched junction bases numbered 0, after V lost 4 bases and J lost 7 bases. The CDR3 protein is CASSGLAGGELFF. The CDR3 DNA reads as TGTGCCAGCAGTGGACTAGCGGGCGGGGAGCTGTTTTTT.

V is TRBV7-9 and J is TRBJ2-3; tentatively, D is TRBD1 (6 bases). Germline CDR1 is SEHNR and CDR2 is FQNEAQ (reference sequence). V dropped 5 bases and J dropped 0 bases, with 9 bases sitting between them. CDR3 length equals 14 residues. The CDR3 nucleotides are TGTGCCAGCAGCCGGGACACTAGCACAGATACGCAGTATTTT. Its translation: CASSRDTSTDTQYF.

The chain uses TRBV11-2 and TRBJ1-3; 9 nucleotides match TRBD1. CDR3 length: 17 amino acids. V trimming: 4 bases; J trimming: 5 bases; junction bases outside the gene matches: 12. Germline CDR1 reads SGHAT; CDR2 reads FQNNGV. Written as DNA, the CDR3 is TGTGCCAGCAGCTCACTCCCCCGACAGGGGGTACGAAACACCATATATTTT. Amino acids: CASSSLPRQGVRNTIYF.

The V and J genes are TRBV28 and TRBJ1-5; possibly TRBD1 for D (6 bases). The CDR3 spans 13 residues. Trimming stripped 1 base from V and 10 bases from J, with 11 bases between. CDR1 and CDR2 (germline): MDHEN, SYDVKM. This CDR3 is CASSLLSGTPQHF. The CDR3 region has the DNA TGTGCCAGCAGTTTATTATCAGGGACACCCCAGCATTTT.